Described below is a single T cell receptor beta chain sequence and its context. The data stem from a study of blood T cell repertoires in COVID-19. In the study's own analysis: Cell counts per sample came from amplifying reference gene primers. Assay used: immunoSEQ multiplex PCR; TCRdb lists only in-frame clones, some missing. V and J calls and clone size are as listed in that table; D and trimming were resolved from the DNA. The table includes 200,000 to 300,000 clones, more than 85% detected once. V was clipped by 5 bases and J by 4 bases, with 6 bases between them. The germline CDR1 and CDR2 sequences are MDHEN and SYDVKM. The length of the CDR3 is 12 residues.

This sequence joins TRBV28 and TRBJ1-5; tentative D call: TRBD1 (5 bases). This TCR was sampled from a woman aged 60 to 75 with COVID-19, enrolled during active disease. Sequencing input: peripheral blood. The DNA of the CDR3 is TGTGCCAGCAGTGGGGGGAATCAGCCCCAGCATTTT. Translating gives CASSGGNQPQHF.